This T cell receptor (beta chain) originates from a study of PD-1 blockade in classical Hodgkin lymphoma. Every patient was affected by relapse after autologous stem cell transplantation, while exposure to brentuximab vedotin was not uniform. Profiling relied on immunoSEQ multiplex PCR, and the TCRdb table lists in-frame clones only, not all of them. The table records thousands of clones, around 84% of them present only once. CDR3 size: 15 residues. Germline V gives CDR1 SGHTS, CDR2 YDEGEE. Unmatched junction bases numbered 7, after V lost 4 bases and J lost 3 bases. The V gene is TRBV5-8, the J gene TRBJ2-1; 7 positions match TRBD1. The sequencing here drew on peripheral blood mononuclear cells (PBMCs), taken before the second cycle of nivolumab. This TCR came from a human donor with classical Hodgkin lymphoma. CDR3 nucleotides: TGTGCCAGCAGCCCACAGGGGATCTACTACAATGAGCAGTTCTTC. Translating it yields CASSPQGIYYNEQFF.